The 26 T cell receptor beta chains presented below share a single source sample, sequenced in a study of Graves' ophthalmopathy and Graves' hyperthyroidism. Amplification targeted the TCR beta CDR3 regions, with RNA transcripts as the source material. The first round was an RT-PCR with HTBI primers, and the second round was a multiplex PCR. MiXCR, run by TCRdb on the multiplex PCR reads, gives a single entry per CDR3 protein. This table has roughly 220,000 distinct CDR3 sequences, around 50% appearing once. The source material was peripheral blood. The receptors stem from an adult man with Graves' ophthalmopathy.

The chain's CDR3 is CSAGSTVYEQYF. CDR3 DNA: TGCAGTGCTGGGTCGACAGTTTACGAGCAGTACTTC. V usage is TRBV20-1 and J usage is TRBJ2-7; D possibly corresponds to TRBD1 (5 bases). This CDR3 comprises 12 residues. The germline V gene has CDR1 DFQATT and CDR2 SNEGSKA (reference sequence). V gave up 5 bases and J gave up 4 bases, with 12 bases separating them.

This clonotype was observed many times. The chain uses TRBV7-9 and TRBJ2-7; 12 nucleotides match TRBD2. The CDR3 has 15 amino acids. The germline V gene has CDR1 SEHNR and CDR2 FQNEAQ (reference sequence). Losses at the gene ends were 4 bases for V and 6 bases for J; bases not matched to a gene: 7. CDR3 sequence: CASSSRLAGAREQYF. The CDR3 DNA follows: TGTGCCAGCAGCTCTAGACTAGCGGGAGCGCGCGAGCAGTACTTC.

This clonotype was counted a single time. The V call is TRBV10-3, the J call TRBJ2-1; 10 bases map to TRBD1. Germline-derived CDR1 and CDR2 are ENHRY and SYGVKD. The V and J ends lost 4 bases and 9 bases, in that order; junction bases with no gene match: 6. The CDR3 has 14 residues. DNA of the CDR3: TGTGCCATCAGTGCAGGACAGGGGGAAGTTGAGCAGTTCTTC. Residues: CAISAGQGEVEQFF.

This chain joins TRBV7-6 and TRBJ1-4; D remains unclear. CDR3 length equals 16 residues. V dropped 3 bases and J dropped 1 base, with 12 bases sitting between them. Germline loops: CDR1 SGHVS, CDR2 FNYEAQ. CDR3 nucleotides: TGTGCCAGCAGCTTTCGGAGGGCAGGAACTAATGAAAAACTGTTTTTT. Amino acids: CASSFRRAGTNEKLFF. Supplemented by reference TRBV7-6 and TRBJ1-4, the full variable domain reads GAGVSQSPRYKVTKRGQDVALRCDPISGHVSLYWYRQALGQGPEFLTYFNYEAQQDKSGLPNDRFSAERPEGSISTLTIQRTEQRDSAMYRCASSFRRAGTNEKLFFGSGTQLSVL.

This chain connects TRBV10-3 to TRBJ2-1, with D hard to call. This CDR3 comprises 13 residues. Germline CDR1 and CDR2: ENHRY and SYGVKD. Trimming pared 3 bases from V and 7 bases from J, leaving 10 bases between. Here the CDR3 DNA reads TGTGCCATCAGTGATAGAGTCGGGAATGAGCAGTTCTTC. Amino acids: CAISDRVGNEQFF.

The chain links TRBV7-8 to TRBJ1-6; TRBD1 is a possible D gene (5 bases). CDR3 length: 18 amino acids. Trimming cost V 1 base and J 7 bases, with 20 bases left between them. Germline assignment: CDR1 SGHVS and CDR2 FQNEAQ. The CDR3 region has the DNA TGTGCCAGCAGCTTAGACCAGGCCTTCGGCAGGGTGAATTCACCCCTCCACTTT. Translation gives CASSLDQAFGRVNSPLHF.

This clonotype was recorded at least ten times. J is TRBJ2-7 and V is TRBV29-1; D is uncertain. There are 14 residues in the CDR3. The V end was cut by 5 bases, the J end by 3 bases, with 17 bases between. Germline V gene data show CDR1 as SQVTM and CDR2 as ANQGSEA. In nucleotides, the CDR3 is TGCAGCGTTCGGACGGCTCTCTCCCTCTACGAGCAGTACTTC. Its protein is CSVRTALSLYEQYF.

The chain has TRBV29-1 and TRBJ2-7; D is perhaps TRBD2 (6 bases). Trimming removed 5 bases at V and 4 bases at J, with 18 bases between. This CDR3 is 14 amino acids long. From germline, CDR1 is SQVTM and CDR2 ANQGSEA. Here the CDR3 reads CSVSVPGVGYEQYF. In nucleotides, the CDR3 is TGCAGCGTTTCCGTCCCGGGGGTTGGATACGAGCAGTACTTC.

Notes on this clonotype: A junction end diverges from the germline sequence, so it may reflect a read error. CDR3 sequence (DNA): TGTGCCAGCAGTTCCCAGGGGAGCGGGGCAACCTTC. Translating it yields CASSSQGSGATF. The rearrangement uses TRBV10-2 and TRBJ2-5; tentative D call: TRBD2 (7 bases). The CDR3 totals 12 residues. The germline CDR1 and CDR2 sequences are WSHSY and SAAADI.

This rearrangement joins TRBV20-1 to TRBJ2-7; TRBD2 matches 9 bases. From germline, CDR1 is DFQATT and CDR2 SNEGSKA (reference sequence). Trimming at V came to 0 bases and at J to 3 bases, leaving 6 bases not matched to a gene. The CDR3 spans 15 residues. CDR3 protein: CSARDRASGNYEQYF. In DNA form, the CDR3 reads TGCAGTGCTAGAGATCGGGCTAGCGGGAACTACGAGCAGTACTTC.

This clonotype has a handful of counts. The CDR3 region has the DNA TGCAGTGCCGCAGCGGGAACAGGGACTGAAGCTTTCTTT. Its translation is CSAAAGTGTEAFF. The chain uses TRBV20-1 and TRBJ1-1, with D possibly matching TRBD1 (6 bases). The ends were cut back, 6 bases at V and 5 bases at J, with 16 bases in the middle. Germline CDR1 is DFQATT and CDR2 is SNEGSKA (reference sequence). The CDR3 is 13 residues long.

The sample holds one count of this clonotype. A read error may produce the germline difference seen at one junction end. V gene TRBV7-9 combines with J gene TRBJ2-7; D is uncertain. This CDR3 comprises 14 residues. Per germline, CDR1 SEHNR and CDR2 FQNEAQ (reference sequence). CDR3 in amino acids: CASGLGLKSYEQYF. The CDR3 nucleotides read TGTGCCAGCGGCTTAGGTCTCAAGTCCTACGAGCAGTACTTC.

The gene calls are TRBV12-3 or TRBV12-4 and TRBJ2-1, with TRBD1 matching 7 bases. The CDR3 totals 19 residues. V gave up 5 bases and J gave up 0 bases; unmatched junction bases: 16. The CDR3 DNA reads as TGTGCCAGCAGTGGAAGGACAGGTAATTCTCTCAGCTCCTACAATGAGCAGTTCTTC. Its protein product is CASSGRTGNSLSSYNEQFF.

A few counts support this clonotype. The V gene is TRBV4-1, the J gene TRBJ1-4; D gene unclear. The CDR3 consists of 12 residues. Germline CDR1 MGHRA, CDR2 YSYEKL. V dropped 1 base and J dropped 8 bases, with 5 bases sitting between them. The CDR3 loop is CASSQVREKLFF. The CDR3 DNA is TGCGCCAGCAGCCAAGTCCGCGAAAAACTGTTTTTT.

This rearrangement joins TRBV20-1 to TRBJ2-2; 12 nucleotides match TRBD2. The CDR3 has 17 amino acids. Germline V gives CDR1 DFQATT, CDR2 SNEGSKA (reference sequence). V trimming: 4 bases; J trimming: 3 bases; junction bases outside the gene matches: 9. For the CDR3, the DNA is TGCAGTGCTACGACGACTCTAGCGGGAGGGTACACCGGGGAGCTGTTTTTT. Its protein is CSATTTLAGGYTGELFF.

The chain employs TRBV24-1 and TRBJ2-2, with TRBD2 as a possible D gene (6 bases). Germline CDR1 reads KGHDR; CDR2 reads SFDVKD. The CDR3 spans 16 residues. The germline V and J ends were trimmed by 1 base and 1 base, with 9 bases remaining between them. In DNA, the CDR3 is TGTGCCACCAGTGATTTAACTAGCAGGAACACCGGGGAGCTGTTTTTT. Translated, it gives CATSDLTSRNTGELFF.

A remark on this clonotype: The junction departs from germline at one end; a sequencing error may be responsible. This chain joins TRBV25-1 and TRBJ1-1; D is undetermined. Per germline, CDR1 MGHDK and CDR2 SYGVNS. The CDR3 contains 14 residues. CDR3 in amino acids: CAGRMPGMNTEAFF. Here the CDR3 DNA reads TGTGCCGGCAGAATGCCAGGCATGAACACTGAAGCTTTCTTT.

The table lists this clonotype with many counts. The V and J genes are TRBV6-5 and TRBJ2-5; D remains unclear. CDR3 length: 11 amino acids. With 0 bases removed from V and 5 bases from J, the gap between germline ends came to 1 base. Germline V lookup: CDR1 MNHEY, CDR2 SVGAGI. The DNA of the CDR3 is TGTGCCAGCAGTTACTCTGAGACCCAGTACTTC. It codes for CASSYSETQYF.

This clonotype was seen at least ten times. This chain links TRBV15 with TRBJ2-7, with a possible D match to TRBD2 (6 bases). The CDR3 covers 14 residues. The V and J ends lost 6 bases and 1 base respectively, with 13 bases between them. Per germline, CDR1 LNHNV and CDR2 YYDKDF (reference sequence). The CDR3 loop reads CATSSGGGSYEQYF. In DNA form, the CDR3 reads TGTGCCACCAGTTCTGGTGGAGGGTCCTACGAGCAGTACTTC.

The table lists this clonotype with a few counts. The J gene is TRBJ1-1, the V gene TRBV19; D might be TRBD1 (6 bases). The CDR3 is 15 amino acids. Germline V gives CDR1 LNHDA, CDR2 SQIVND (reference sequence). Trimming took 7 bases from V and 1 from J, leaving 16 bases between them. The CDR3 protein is CASTPTGTKNTEAFF. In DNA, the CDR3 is TGTGCCAGTACCCCGACAGGTACCAAGAACACTGAAGCTTTCTTT.

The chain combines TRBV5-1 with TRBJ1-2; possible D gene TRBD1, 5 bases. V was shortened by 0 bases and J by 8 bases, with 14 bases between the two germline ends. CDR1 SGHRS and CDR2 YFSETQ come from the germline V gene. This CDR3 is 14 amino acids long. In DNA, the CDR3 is TGCGCCAGCAGCTTGGCCGGCACCCCAGGGGGCTACACCTTC. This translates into CASSLAGTPGGYTF.

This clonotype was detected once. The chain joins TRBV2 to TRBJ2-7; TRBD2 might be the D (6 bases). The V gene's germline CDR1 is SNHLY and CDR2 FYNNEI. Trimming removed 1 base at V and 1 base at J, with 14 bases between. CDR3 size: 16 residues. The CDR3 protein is CASSEGSLANSYEQYF. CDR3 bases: TGTGCCAGCAGTGAAGGGAGTCTAGCGAATTCCTACGAGCAGTACTTC.

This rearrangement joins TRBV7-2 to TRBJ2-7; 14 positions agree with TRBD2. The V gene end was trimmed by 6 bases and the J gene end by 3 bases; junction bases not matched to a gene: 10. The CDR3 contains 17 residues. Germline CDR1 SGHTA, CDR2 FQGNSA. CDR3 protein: CASSPGTSGGLSYEQYF. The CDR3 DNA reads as TGTGCCAGCAGTCCCGGGACTAGCGGGGGCCTGAGCTACGAGCAGTACTTC.

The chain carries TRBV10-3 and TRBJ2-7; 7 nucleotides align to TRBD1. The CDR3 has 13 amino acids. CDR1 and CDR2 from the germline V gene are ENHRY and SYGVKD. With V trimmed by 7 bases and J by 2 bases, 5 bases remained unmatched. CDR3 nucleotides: TGTGCCATCAATGGACAGGAGACCTACGAGCAGTACTTC. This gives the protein CAINGQETYEQYF.

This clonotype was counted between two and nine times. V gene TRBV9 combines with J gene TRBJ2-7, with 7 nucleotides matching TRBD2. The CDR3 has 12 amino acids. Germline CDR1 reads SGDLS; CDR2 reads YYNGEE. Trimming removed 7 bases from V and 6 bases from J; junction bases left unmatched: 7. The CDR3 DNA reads TGTGCCAGCCGGGGGGAGATCCGCGAGCAGTACTTC. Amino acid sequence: CASRGEIREQYF.

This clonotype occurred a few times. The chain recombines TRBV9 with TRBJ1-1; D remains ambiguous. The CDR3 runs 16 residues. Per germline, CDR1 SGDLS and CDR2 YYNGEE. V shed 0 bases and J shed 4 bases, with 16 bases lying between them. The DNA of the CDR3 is TGTGCCAGCAGCGTAGGTAGAACCTCTCGGACCACTGAAGCTTTCTTT. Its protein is CASSVGRTSRTTEAFF.